The 27 T cell receptor beta chains below were found in one sample sequenced in a study of cytomegalovirus exposure and HLA in healthy donors. The study ran its PCR with 60 Vbeta and 13 Jbeta primers. Produced via immunoSEQ multiplex PCR; TCRdb's table is partial and in-frame only. Counted here are around 170,000 clones, just under 80% occurring once; the ten biggest clones make up 1.5% to 2%. The sequencing sample was made of PBMCs. The receptors stem from a young woman in good health and CMV-seronegative.

The gene calls are TRBV9 and TRBJ2-5, with 10 bases fitting TRBD2. Germline CDR1 reads SGDLS; CDR2 reads YYNGEE. V shed 4 bases, J shed 4 bases, and the junction held 10 bases outside the gene matches. CDR3 size: 16 residues. The CDR3 region is CASSPAGGRLPETQYF. The CDR3 DNA sequence: TGTGCCAGCAGCCCAGCGGGGGGGCGGCTTCCAGAGACCCAGTACTTC.

The V call is TRBV9, the J call TRBJ2-5; 7 positions match TRBD1. This CDR3 contains 14 residues. Germline V gene sequence: CDR1 SGDLS, CDR2 YYNGEE. V was pared by 4 bases and J by 1 base, with 4 bases of the junction left unmatched. The CDR3 protein is CASSLGTAQETQYF. In DNA, the CDR3 is TGTGCCAGCAGCCTTGGGACAGCCCAAGAGACCCAGTACTTC.

This sequence joins TRBV7-6 and TRBJ2-5; 10 bases map to TRBD1. CDR3 size: 16 residues. V trimming: 0 bases; J trimming: 4 bases; junction bases outside the gene matches: 5. Germline V gives CDR1 SGHVS, CDR2 FNYEAQ. Here the CDR3 DNA reads TGTGCCAGCAGCTTAGCGTCTGGACAGGGGGGAGAGACCCAGTACTTC. Its translation is CASSLASGQGGETQYF.

The chain carries TRBV19 and TRBJ2-3, with D perhaps matching TRBD2 (5 bases). In germline, CDR1 is LNHDA, CDR2 SQIVND (reference sequence). Trimming shortened V by 0 bases and J by 2 bases, and 9 bases separated the two germline ends. The CDR3 contains 15 residues. The CDR3 reads CASSIDERNTDTQYF. CDR3 nucleotide sequence: TGTGCCAGTAGTATAGATGAGCGGAACACAGATACGCAGTATTTT. The full variable domain, with the rest looked up from reference TRBV19 and TRBJ2-3, is DGGITQSPKYLFRKEGQNVTLSCEQNLNHDAMYWYRQDPGQGLRLIYYSQIVNDFQKGDIAEGYSVSREKKESFPLTVTSAQKNPTAFYLCASSIDERNTDTQYFGPGTRLTVL.

This clone has more than one count but fewer than ten. V is TRBV7-2 and J is TRBJ1-1; 10 positions agree with TRBD1. V was pared by 0 bases and J by 7 bases, with 2 bases of the junction left unmatched. The CDR3 is made up of 14 amino acids. CDR1 is SGHTA, CDR2 FQGNSA, per germline. In DNA form, the CDR3 reads TGTGCCAGCAGCTTAGCGGGGACAGGGGTTGAAGCTTTCTTT. Protein sequence: CASSLAGTGVEAFF. The variable domain in full, with the rest retrieved from reference TRBV7-2 and TRBJ1-1, is GAGVSQSPSNKVTEKGKDVELRCDPISGHTALYWYRQSLGQGLEFLIYFQGNSAPDKSGLPSDRFSAERTGGSVSTLTIQRTQQEDSAVYLCASSLAGTGVEAFFGQGTRLTVV.

The rearrangement joins TRBV14 to TRBJ2-3; 10 bases match TRBD2. There are 19 residues in the CDR3. J lost 0 bases, V lost 4 bases, and 13 bases had no gene match. Germline values: CDR1 SGHDN, CDR2 FVKESK. CDR3 sequence reads: CASSLLKGSSGGSTDTQYF. CDR3 sequence (DNA): TGTGCCAGCAGCCTCTTAAAGGGATCTAGCGGGGGAAGCACAGATACGCAGTATTTT.

V gene TRBV5-6 combines with J gene TRBJ1-1; TRBD1 might be the D (5 bases). The V end lost 4 bases, the J end lost 10 bases, and 20 bases lay between the germline ends. The CDR3 extends over 14 amino acids. Germline V gives CDR1 SGHDT, CDR2 YYEEEE. As DNA, the CDR3 is TGTGCCAGCAGCCCTTCCCGAGGAGGGGTAGTAGCTTTCTTT. Amino acid sequence: CASSPSRGGVVAFF.

The rearrangement uses TRBV2 and TRBJ1-2; D gene unclear. Germline lookup yields CDR1 SNHLY and CDR2 FYNNEI. This CDR3 has 12 amino acids. Trimming took off 5 bases at V and 5 bases at J, with 9 bases between the two ends. The CDR3 loop reads CASSTRTYGYTF. Written as DNA, the CDR3 is TGTGCCAGCAGTACCCGGACTTATGGCTACACCTTC.

V and J are TRBV6-1 and TRBJ2-3; 8 bases align to TRBD2. This CDR3 contains 17 residues. Trimming at V came to 0 bases and at J to 3 bases, leaving 8 bases not matched to a gene. Germline assignment: CDR1 MNHNS and CDR2 SASEGT. DNA of the CDR3: TGTGCCAGCAGTGAAGCGGCCGGGGGGGCAAGGACAGATACGCAGTATTTT. As protein: CASSEAAGGARTDTQYF.

This clone has just one count. V usage is TRBV10-3 and J usage is TRBJ2-5; TRBD2 matches 9 bases. Germline CDR1 and CDR2: ENHRY and SYGVKD. This CDR3 spans 13 amino acids. The V segment lost 10 bases and the J segment 4 bases; nucleotides outside the gene matches: 7. The CDR3 reads CATSGVGPETQYF. The CDR3 DNA follows: TGTGCCACTAGCGGGGTGGGCCCAGAGACCCAGTACTTC.

This clone was counted a few times. The chain recombines TRBV2 with TRBJ2-1, with 10 bases matching TRBD1. Germline loops: CDR1 SNHLY, CDR2 FYNNEI. The CDR3 spans 15 residues. V dropped 6 bases and J dropped 4; count of bases not matched to a gene: 6. CDR3 loop: CASSPDRGGYNEQFF. DNA of the CDR3: TGTGCCAGCAGCCCGGACAGGGGGGGTTACAATGAGCAGTTCTTC.

The chain has TRBV7-9 and TRBJ2-7; TRBD2 matches at 8 bases. Per the germline V gene, CDR1 is SEHNR and CDR2 is FQNEAQ (reference sequence). The junction had 9 bases not matched to a gene; V was cut back by 0 bases and J by 2 bases. The CDR3 contains 17 residues. The CDR3 protein is CASSLAKGGGPTYEQYF. The CDR3 DNA reads TGTGCCAGCAGCTTAGCCAAGGGCGGGGGGCCGACCTACGAGCAGTACTTC.

This chain uses TRBV12-5 with TRBJ1-1; no definite D call. Germline V gene data show CDR1 as LGHNT and CDR2 as FRNRAP. V gave up 8 bases and J gave up 1 base, with 8 bases separating them. CDR3 size: 12 residues. The CDR3 sequence: CASSRENTEAFF. CDR3 coding DNA: TGTGCTAGTAGCCGGGAGAACACTGAAGCTTTCTTT.

CDR3 sequence: CASSPGSPGSPLHF. The CDR3 nucleotides read TGTGCCAGCTCACCGGGGAGCCCCGGTTCACCCCTCCACTTT. The rearrangement uses TRBV18 and TRBJ1-6; D ambiguous. Germline CDR1 reads KGHSH; CDR2 reads LQKENI. The V gene lost 3 bases and the J gene lost 9 bases, with 12 bases spanning the gap. This CDR3 has 14 residues. The full variable domain, rest sourced from reference TRBV18 and TRBJ1-6, is NAGVMQNPRHLVRRRGQEARLRCSPMKGHSHVYWYRQLPEEGLKFMVYLQKENIIDESGMPKERFSAEFPKEGPSILRIQQVVRGDSAAYFCASSPGSPGSPLHFGNGTRLTVT.

The chain carries TRBV4-3 and TRBJ1-1; 8 positions match TRBD1. From germline, CDR1 is LGHNA and CDR2 YSLEER. The CDR3 has 15 residues. V shed 0 bases, J shed 2 bases, and the junction held 2 bases outside the gene matches. CDR3 residues: CASSQEGQVNTEAFF. The CDR3 nucleotides are TGCGCCAGCAGCCAAGAGGGACAGGTAAACACTGAAGCTTTCTTT.

This clone showed up just once. The rearrangement uses TRBV5-4 and TRBJ2-2; 8 nucleotides line up with TRBD1. Germline-derived CDR1 and CDR2 are SGHNT and YYREEE (reference sequence). The V gene end was trimmed by 2 bases and the J gene end by 1 base; junction bases not matched to a gene: 4. The CDR3 has 16 amino acids. The CDR3 loop reads CASSFLDRGNTGELFF. CDR3 nucleotide sequence: TGTGCCAGCAGCTTCTTAGACAGGGGGAACACCGGGGAGCTGTTTTTT.

The chain combines TRBV4-1 with TRBJ1-5; tentatively, D is TRBD1 (6 bases). This CDR3 has 20 amino acids. Trimming left V 0 bases short and J 3 bases short, with 24 bases between. Germline V gene data show CDR1 as MGHRA and CDR2 as YSYEKL. The CDR3 nucleotides read TGCGCCAGCAGCCAAGAGGCGGGGGGGCGAGCGGGCAATGTCAATCAGCCCCAGCATTTT. Its translation: CASSQEAGGRAGNVNQPQHF.

This clone was recorded a few times. The rearrangement links TRBV5-1 to TRBJ1-5, with TRBD1 as a possible D gene (6 bases). V shed 2 bases and J shed 7 bases, with 13 bases lying between them. Germline V gene sequence: CDR1 SGHRS, CDR2 YFSETQ. The CDR3 totals 14 residues. CDR3 sequence reads: CASSLLPGEQPQHF. Here the CDR3 DNA reads TGCGCCAGCAGCTTACTACCAGGGGAACAGCCCCAGCATTTT.

In the case of this clone: Since no conserved phenylalanine or tryptophan closes the CDR3, a read error is the likely cause. The chain combines TRBV5-4 with TRBJ1-1; tentative D call: TRBD1 (6 bases). In germline, CDR1 is SGHNT, CDR2 YYREEE (reference sequence). V was clipped by 3 bases and J by 5 bases, with 11 bases between them. This CDR3 contains 13 residues. The CDR3 is CASSSPGETEAFV. DNA for the CDR3: TGTGCCAGCAGCTCACCAGGGGAGACTGAAGCTTTCGTT.

This chain connects TRBV4-2 to TRBJ1-2, with D possibly TRBD1 on 6 matching bases. The CDR3 runs 16 residues. V lost 5 bases, J lost 4 bases, and 20 bases lay in between. Germline assignment: CDR1 LGHNA and CDR2 YNFKEQ. The CDR3 spells CASSVTGKVSSYGYTF. The CDR3, as DNA: TGTGCCAGCAGCGTAACAGGGAAGGTTTCAAGCTATGGCTACACCTTC.

The chain carries TRBV30 and TRBJ1-2, with a tentative D call TRBD1 (5 bases). The V gene lost 7 bases and the J gene lost 6 bases, with 12 bases spanning the gap. CDR1 is GTSNPN, CDR2 SVGIG, per germline (reference sequence). This CDR3 spans 11 amino acids. CDR3 sequence reads: CASLGGHGYTF. In DNA form, the CDR3 reads TGTGCCTCGCTCGGGGGTCATGGCTACACCTTC.

V is TRBV7-2 and J is TRBJ1-2; D not certain. The CDR3 contains 13 residues. Trimming shortened V by 4 bases and J by 7 bases, and 13 bases separated the two germline ends. Germline CDR1 reads SGHTA; CDR2 reads FQGNSA. The DNA of the CDR3 is TGTGCCAGCAGCTCGACTGCAACTAGTGGCTACACCTTC. This translates into CASSSTATSGYTF.

The chain carries TRBV6-5 and TRBJ2-7, with 14 bases lining up with TRBD2. CDR1 MNHEY and CDR2 SVGAGI come from the germline V gene. The CDR3 has 15 residues. J lost 4 bases, V lost 8 bases, and 7 bases had no gene match. The CDR3 region has the DNA TGTGCCAGCCGAGGGACTAGCGGGGGAGTATACGAGCAGTACTTC. It yields the protein CASRGTSGGVYEQYF.

The rearrangement joins TRBV14 to TRBJ2-7; D not certain. Germline V gene data show CDR1 as SGHDN and CDR2 as FVKESK. The CDR3 consists of 12 residues. V was trimmed by 1 base and J by 3 bases, leaving 4 bases between them. This CDR3 is CASSQVVYEQYF. The CDR3 region has the DNA TGTGCCAGCAGCCAAGTCGTCTACGAGCAGTACTTC.

The chain carries TRBV9 and TRBJ2-2, with 10 bases that match TRBD1. The germline gives CDR1 SGDLS, CDR2 YYNGEE. The V gene end was trimmed by 1 base and the J gene end by 5 bases; junction bases not matched to a gene: 2. This CDR3 contains 15 residues. CDR3 amino acids: CASSVMGQGTGELFF. The DNA for the CDR3 is TGTGCCAGCAGCGTAATGGGACAGGGGACCGGGGAGCTGTTTTTT.

The rearrangement joins TRBV7-2 to TRBJ2-3, with 10 nucleotides matching TRBD2. V dropped 2 bases and J dropped 6; count of bases not matched to a gene: 14. CDR1 and CDR2 from the germline V gene are SGHTA and FQGNSA. This CDR3 contains 18 residues. The CDR3 here is CASSLPRAVLLAGDTQYF. The DNA of the CDR3 is TGTGCCAGCAGCTTACCACGGGCGGTATTACTAGCGGGGGATACGCAGTATTTT.

The chain recombines TRBV30 with TRBJ1-5; D is possibly TRBD1 (5 bases). Looked up from germline, CDR1 is GTSNPN and CDR2 is SVGIG (reference sequence). V dropped 3 bases and J dropped 6 bases, with 15 bases sitting between them. The CDR3 contains 14 residues. CDR3 nucleotides: TGTGCCTGGAGCCGGGAGGCGGGGGGTCAGCCCCAGCATTTT. Its protein product is CAWSREAGGQPQHF.